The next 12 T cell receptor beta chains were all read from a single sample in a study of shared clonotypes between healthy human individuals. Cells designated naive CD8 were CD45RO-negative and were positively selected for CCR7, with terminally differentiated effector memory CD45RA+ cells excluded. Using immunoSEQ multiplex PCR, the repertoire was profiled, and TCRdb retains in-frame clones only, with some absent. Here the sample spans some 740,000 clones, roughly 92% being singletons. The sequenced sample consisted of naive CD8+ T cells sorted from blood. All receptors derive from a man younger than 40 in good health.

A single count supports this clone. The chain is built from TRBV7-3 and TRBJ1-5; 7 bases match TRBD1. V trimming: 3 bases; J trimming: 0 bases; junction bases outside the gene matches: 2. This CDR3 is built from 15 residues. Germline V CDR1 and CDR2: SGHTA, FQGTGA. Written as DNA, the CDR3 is TGTGCCAGCAGCTTGGCAGGGGGTAGCAATCAGCCCCAGCATTTT. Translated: CASSLAGGSNQPQHF.

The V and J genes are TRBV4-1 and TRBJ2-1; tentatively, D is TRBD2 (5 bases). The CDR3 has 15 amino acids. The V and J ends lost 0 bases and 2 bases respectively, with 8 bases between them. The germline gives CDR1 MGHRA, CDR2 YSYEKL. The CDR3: CASSQESGAYNEQFF. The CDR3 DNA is TGCGCCAGCAGCCAAGAGAGCGGAGCCTACAATGAGCAGTTCTTC.

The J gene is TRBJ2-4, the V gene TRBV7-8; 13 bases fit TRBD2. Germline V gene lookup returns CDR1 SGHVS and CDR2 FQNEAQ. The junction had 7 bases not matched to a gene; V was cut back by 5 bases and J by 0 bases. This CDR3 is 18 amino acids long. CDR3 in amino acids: CASSPGLAGPLAKNIQYF. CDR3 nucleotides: TGTGCCAGCAGCCCGGGACTAGCGGGACCACTAGCCAAAAACATTCAGTACTTC.

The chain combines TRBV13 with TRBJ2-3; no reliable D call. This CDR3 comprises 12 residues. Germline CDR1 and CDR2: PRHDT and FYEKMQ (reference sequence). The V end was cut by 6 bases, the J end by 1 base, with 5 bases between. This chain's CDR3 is CASSQGTDTQYF. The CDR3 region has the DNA TGTGCCAGCAGTCAGGGCACAGATACGCAGTATTTT.

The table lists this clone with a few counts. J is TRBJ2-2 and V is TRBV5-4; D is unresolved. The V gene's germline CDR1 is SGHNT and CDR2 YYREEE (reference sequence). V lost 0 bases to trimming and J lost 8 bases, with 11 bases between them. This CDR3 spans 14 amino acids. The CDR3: CASSLDTASGELFF. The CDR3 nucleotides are TGTGCCAGCAGCTTGGATACGGCCTCTGGGGAGCTGTTTTTT.

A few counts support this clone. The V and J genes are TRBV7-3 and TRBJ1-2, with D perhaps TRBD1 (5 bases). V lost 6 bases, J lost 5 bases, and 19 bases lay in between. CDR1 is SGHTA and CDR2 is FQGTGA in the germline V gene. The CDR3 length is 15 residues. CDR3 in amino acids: CASSSNVGSGYGYTF. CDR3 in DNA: TGTGCCAGCAGTTCAAACGTGGGGTCAGGGTATGGCTACACCTTC.

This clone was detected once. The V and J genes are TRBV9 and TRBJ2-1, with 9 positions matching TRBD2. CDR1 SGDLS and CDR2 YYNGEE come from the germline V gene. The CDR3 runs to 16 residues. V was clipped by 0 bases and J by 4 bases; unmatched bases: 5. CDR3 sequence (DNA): TGTGCCAGCAGCGTAGGAACTAGCGGGCTGTACAATGAGCAGTTCTTC. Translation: CASSVGTSGLYNEQFF.

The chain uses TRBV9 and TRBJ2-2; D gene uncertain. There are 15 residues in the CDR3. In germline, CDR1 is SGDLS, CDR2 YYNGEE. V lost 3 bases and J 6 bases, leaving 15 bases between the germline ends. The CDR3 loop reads CASSGNSLGSGELFF. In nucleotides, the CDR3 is TGTGCCAGCAGCGGGAACTCGCTGGGCTCCGGGGAGCTGTTTTTT.

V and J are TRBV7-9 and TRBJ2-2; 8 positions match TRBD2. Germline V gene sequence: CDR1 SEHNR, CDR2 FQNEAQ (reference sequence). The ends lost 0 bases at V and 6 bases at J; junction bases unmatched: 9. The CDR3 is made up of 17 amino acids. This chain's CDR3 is CASSLAPGTRRSGELFF. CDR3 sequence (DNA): TGTGCCAGCAGCTTAGCGCCAGGGACTAGACGGTCCGGGGAGCTGTTTTTT.

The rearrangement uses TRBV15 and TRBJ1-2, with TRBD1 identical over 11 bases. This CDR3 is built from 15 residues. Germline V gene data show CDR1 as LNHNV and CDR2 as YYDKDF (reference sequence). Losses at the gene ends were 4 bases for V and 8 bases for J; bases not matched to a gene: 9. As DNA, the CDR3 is TGTGCCACCAGCACTGGACAGGGGGCATTTTTCGGCTACACCTTC. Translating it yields CATSTGQGAFFGYTF.

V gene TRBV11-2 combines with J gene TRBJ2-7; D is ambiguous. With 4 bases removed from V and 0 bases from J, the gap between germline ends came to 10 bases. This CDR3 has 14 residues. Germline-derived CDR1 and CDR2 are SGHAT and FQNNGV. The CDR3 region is CASSSAPSSYEQYF. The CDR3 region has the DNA TGTGCCAGCAGCTCGGCCCCAAGCTCCTACGAGCAGTACTTC.

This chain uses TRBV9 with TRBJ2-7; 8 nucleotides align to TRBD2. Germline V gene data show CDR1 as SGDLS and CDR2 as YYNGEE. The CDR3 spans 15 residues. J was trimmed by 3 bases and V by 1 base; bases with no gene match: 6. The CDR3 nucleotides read TGTGCCAGCAGCGTAAGCCCTGCGGGGGGCTACGAGCAGTACTTC. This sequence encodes CASSVSPAGGYEQYF.